These 9 T cell receptor beta chains share one sample of origin, sequenced in a study of shared clonotypes between healthy human individuals. Generated by immunoSEQ multiplex PCR, the TCRdb table keeps only in-frame clones and is missing some. The sample holds approximately 980,000 clones, about three quarters seen once. Sequencing was performed on memory CD4+ T cells sorted from blood. Specified subset: CD45RA-negative fraction. These receptors originate from a man between 18 and 35 years old in good health.

V is TRBV7-9 and J is TRBJ2-5; 7 bases agree with TRBD2. Germline CDR1 reads SEHNR; CDR2 reads FQNEAQ (reference sequence). This CDR3 spans 17 amino acids. With V trimmed by 5 bases and J by 3 bases, 15 bases remained unmatched. The CDR3 DNA reads as TGTGCCAGCAGCCCCCACGTCAGGTTGGGAGGGGAAGAGACCCAGTACTTC. Residues: CASSPHVRLGGEETQYF.

The chain recombines TRBV2 with TRBJ2-5; TRBD1 matches 8 bases. Germline V CDR1 and CDR2: SNHLY, FYNNEI. The CDR3 runs 15 residues. V was pared by 5 bases and J by 5 bases, with 10 bases of the junction left unmatched. CDR3 DNA sequence: TGTGCCAGCAGTCGAACGTCAGGGGGCCCGGAGACCCAGTACTTC. It is translated as CASSRTSGGPETQYF.

In its sample, this clone was seen a few times. The same CDR3 also results from other DNA sequences found in this sample. The chain links TRBV20-1 to TRBJ2-1; D gene ambiguous. Trimming took off 5 bases at V and 4 bases at J, with 3 bases between the two ends. The CDR3 is 10 residues long. CDR1 and CDR2 from the germline V gene are DFQATT and SNEGSKA (reference sequence). CDR3 sequence: CSAQYNEQFF. The CDR3 DNA follows: TGCAGTGCTCAGTACAATGAGCAGTTCTTC.

This sequence joins TRBV7-8 and TRBJ1-5; D remains unclear. Trimming removed 1 base at V and 1 base at J, with 8 bases between. The CDR3 runs 15 residues. Germline CDR1 and CDR2: SGHVS and FQNEAQ. As DNA, the CDR3 is TGTGCCAGCAGCTTAGAAGGGTTGAGCAATCAGCCCCAGCATTTT. Translated, it gives CASSLEGLSNQPQHF.

The table lists this clone with a few counts. The genes are TRBV5-5 and TRBJ1-4; TRBD1 is a possible D gene (5 bases). The CDR3 is 16 residues long. The V gene's germline CDR1 is SGHKS and CDR2 YYEKEE (reference sequence). Trimming shortened V by 4 bases and J by 4 bases, and 17 bases separated the two germline ends. The CDR3 bases are TGTGCCAGCAGCCTTGGGGGACGGACCGTTAATGAAAAACTGTTTTTT. This translates into CASSLGGRTVNEKLFF. Supplemented by reference TRBV5-5 and TRBJ1-4, the full variable domain reads DAGVTQSPTHLIKTRGQQVTLRCSPISGHKSVSWYQQVLGQGPQFIFQYYEKEERGRGNFPDRFSARQFPNYSSELNVNALLLGDSALYLCASSLGGRTVNEKLFFGSGTQLSVL.

This clone has ten or more counts. V gene TRBV10-3 combines with J gene TRBJ1-3, with unresolved D. The ends were cut back, 4 bases at V and 1 base at J, with 8 bases in the middle. Germline CDR1 ENHRY, CDR2 SYGVKD. The CDR3 extends over 14 amino acids. DNA for the CDR3: TGTGCCATCAGTGTTCGAGGTTCTGGAAACACCATATATTTT. It codes for CAISVRGSGNTIYF.

This rearrangement joins TRBV10-1 to TRBJ1-5; TRBD1 is a possible D gene (6 bases). The germline V and J ends were trimmed by 2 bases and 1 base, with 21 bases remaining between them. Germline V gene lookup returns CDR1 WNHNN and CDR2 SYGVQD (reference sequence). The CDR3 loop spans 19 amino acids. Here the CDR3 reads CASSEAATGNSLSNQPQHF. CDR3 DNA: TGCGCCAGCAGTGAGGCAGCTACAGGGAATTCTTTAAGCAATCAGCCCCAGCATTTT.

The chain employs TRBV4-1 and TRBJ2-7; 7 bases agree with TRBD2. The CDR3 loop spans 16 amino acids. J was trimmed by 5 bases and V by 2 bases; bases with no gene match: 12. Germline V CDR1 and CDR2: MGHRA, YSYEKL. The CDR3 loop reads CASSQLDGGSWNEQYF. For the CDR3, the DNA is TGCGCCAGCAGCCAACTGGACGGCGGGAGTTGGAACGAGCAGTACTTC.

The V gene is TRBV6-5, the J gene TRBJ2-7; TRBD2 is a possible D gene (7 bases). With 3 bases removed from V and 6 bases from J, the gap between germline ends came to 12 bases. Germline V lookup: CDR1 MNHEY, CDR2 SVGAGI. The CDR3 consists of 13 residues. DNA for the CDR3: TGTGCCAGCAGTTATCACAGGGAGGGCGAGCAGTACTTC. Translation gives CASSYHREGEQYF.